This T cell receptor beta chain emerged from a study of T-cell memory formation after mild COVID-19. The V gene lost 5 bases and the J gene lost 0 bases, with 12 bases spanning the gap. The germline V gene has CDR1 SGHRS and CDR2 YFSETQ. This CDR3 is built from 15 residues. TCRdb itself ran the 5' RACE reads through MiXCR, one entry per CDR3 protein. Here the sample spans about 82,000 distinct CDR3 sequences, 9.5% to 15% being singletons. The gene calls are TRBV5-1 and TRBJ2-1, with unresolved D. The source of this sequence is a man younger than 30 who had mild COVID-19 (a few samples of this study predate the infection). Cell type and time point are not known. What was sequenced was PBMCs or a T cell subset sorted from them (not recorded which). The CDR3 bases are TGCGCCAGCAGGGTCGACCCTAGCTCCTACAATGAGCAGTTCTTC. Its protein product is CASRVDPSSYNEQFF.